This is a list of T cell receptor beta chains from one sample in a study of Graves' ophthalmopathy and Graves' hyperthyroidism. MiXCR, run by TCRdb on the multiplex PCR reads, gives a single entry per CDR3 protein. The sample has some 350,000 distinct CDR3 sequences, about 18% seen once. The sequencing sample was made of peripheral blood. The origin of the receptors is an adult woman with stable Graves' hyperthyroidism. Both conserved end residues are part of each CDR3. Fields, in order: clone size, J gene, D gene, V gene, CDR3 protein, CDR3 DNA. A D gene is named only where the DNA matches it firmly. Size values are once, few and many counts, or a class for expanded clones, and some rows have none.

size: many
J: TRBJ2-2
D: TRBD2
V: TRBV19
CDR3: CASGRTSANTGELFF
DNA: TGTGCCAGTGGGAGGACTAGCGCGAACACCGGGGAGCTGTTTTTT

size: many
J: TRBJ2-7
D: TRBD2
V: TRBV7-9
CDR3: CASSPLAGAPYEQYF
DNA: TGTGCCAGCAGCCCATTAGCGGGAGCCCCCTACGAGCAGTACTTC

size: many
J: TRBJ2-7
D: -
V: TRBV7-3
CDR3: CASSLIPGRAYEQYF
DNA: TGTGCCAGCAGCTTAATCCCCGGACGGGCCTACGAGCAGTACTTC

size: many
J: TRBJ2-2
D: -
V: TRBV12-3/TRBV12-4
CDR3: CASSSPQVLLGTGELFF
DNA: TGTGCCAGCAGTTCGCCCCAGGTGCTTTTGGGCACCGGGGAGCTGTTTTTT

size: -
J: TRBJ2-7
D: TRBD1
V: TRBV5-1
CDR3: CASSLGTGGNEQYF
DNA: TGCGCCAGCAGCCTCGGGACAGGGGGTAACGAGCAGTACTTC

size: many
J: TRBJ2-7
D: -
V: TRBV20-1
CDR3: CSARVTEASYEQYF
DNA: TGCAGTGCTAGAGTAACAGAAGCTTCCTACGAGCAGTACTTC

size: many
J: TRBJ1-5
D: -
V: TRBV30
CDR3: CAWKGARNQPQHF
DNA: TGTGCCTGGAAAGGGGCCCGGAATCAGCCCCAGCATTTT

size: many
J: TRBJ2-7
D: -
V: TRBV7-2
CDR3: CASSVWTNYEQYF
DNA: TGTGCCAGCAGCGTCTGGACAAACTACGAGCAGTACTTC

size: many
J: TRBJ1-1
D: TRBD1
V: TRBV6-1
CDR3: CASSGGTGKGNTEAFF
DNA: TGTGCCAGCAGTGGTGGGACAGGTAAAGGGAACACTGAAGCTTTCTTT

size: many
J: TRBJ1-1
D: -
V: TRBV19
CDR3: CASQEGVPRTEAFF
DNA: TGTGCCAGTCAAGAAGGAGTCCCGAGGACTGAAGCTTTCTTT

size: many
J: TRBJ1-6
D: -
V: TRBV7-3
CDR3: CASSLNSGQNSPLHF
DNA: TGTGCCAGCAGCTTAAATTCTGGACAGAATTCACCCCTCCACTTT

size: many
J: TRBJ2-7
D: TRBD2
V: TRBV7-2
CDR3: CASSPTSESYEQYF
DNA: TGTGCCAGCAGCCCCACTAGCGAGTCCTACGAGCAGTACTTC

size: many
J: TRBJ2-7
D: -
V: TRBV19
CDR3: CASRPSAAYEQYF
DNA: TGTGCCAGCAGACCGAGTGCAGCCTACGAGCAGTACTTC

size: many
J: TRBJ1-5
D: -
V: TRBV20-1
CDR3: CSARDAANQPQHF
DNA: TGCAGTGCTAGAGATGCGGCGAATCAGCCCCAGCATTTT

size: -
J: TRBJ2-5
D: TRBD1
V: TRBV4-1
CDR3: CASSQPGQGAETQYF
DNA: TGCGCCAGCAGCCAACCCGGGCAGGGGGCGGAGACCCAGTACTTC

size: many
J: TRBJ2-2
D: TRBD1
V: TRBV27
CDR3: CASSLIQTGANTGELFF
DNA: TGTGCCAGCAGTTTAATCCAAACAGGGGCGAACACCGGGGAGCTGTTTTTT

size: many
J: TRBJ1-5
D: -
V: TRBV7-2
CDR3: CASSFNAGPGWPQHF
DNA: TGTGCCAGCAGCTTCAACGCAGGGCCGGGGTGGCCCCAGCATTTT

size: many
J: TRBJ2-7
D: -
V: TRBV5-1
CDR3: CASSLDRDPGAYEQYF
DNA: TGCGCCAGCAGCTTGGATCGGGACCCCGGGGCCTACGAGCAGTACTTC

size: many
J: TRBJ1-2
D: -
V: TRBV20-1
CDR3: CSALRDIYGYTF
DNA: TGCAGTGCCCTCCGGGACATATATGGCTACACCTTC

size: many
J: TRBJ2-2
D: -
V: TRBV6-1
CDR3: CASSGPGRDTGELFF
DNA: TGTGCCAGCAGTGGACCCGGAAGGGACACCGGGGAGCTGTTTTTT

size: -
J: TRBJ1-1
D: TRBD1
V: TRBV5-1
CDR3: CASTTGSGGTEAFF
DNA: TGCGCCAGCACCACAGGGTCAGGGGGGACTGAAGCTTTCTTT

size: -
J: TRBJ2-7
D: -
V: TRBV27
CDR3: CASRITTVSYEQYF
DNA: TGTGCCAGCAGGATTACGACAGTGTCCTACGAGCAGTACTTC

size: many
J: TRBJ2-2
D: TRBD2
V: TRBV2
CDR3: CASSEGLENTGELFF
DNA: TGTGCCAGCAGTGAGGGACTAGAGAACACCGGGGAGCTGTTTTTT

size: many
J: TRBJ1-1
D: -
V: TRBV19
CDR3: CASSRERGTEAFF
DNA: TGTGCCAGTTCCAGGGAGAGGGGCACTGAAGCTTTCTTT

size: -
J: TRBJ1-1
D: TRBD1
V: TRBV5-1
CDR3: CASSPRGRLNTEAFF
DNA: TGCGCCAGCAGCCCCAGGGGGCGGCTGAACACTGAAGCTTTCTTT

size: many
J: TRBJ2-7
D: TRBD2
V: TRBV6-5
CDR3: CASSYLAGDSYEQYF
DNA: TGTGCCAGCAGTTACCTAGCGGGTGACTCCTACGAGCAGTACTTC

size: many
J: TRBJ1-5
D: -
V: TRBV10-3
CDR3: CAISESGAGSNQPQHF
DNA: TGTGCCATCAGTGAGTCAGGGGCAGGGAGCAATCAGCCCCAGCATTTT

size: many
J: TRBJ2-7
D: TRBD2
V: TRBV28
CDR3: CASRSYRTSGRYEQYF
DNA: TGTGCCAGCAGATCTTATAGGACTAGCGGGAGGTACGAGCAGTACTTC

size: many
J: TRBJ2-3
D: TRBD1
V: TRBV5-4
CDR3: CASSLHSGQNTDTQYF
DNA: TGTGCCAGCAGCTTGCACTCGGGACAGAACACAGATACGCAGTATTTT

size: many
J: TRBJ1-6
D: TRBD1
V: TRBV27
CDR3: CASSSGTGFSPLHF
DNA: TGTGCCAGCAGTTCCGGGACAGGATTTTCACCCCTCCACTTT

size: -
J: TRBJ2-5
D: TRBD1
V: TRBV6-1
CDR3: CASRPTGERETQYF
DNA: TGTGCCAGCAGACCGACAGGGGAAAGAGAGACCCAGTACTTC

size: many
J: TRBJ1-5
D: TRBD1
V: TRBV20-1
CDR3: CSAISGQGAYQPQHF
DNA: TGCAGTGCCATCTCAGGACAGGGGGCTTATCAGCCCCAGCATTTT

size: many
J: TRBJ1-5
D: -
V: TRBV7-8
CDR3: CASSYQPQHF
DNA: TGTGCCAGCAGTTATCAGCCCCAGCATTTT

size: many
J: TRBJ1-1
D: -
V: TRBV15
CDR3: CATSRGGSGGTEAFF
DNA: TGTGCCACCAGCAGAGGGGGTTCCGGGGGCACTGAAGCTTTCTTT

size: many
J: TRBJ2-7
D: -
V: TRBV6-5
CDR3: CASSYLQAAYEQYF
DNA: TGTGCCAGCAGTTACTTACAGGCGGCCTACGAGCAGTACTTC

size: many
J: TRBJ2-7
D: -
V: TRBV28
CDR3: CASSLWEQGMYEQYF
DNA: TGTGCCAGCAGTTTATGGGAACAGGGAATGTACGAGCAGTACTTC

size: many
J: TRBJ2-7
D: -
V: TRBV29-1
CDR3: CSVANLGGGNDEQYF
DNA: TGCAGCGTTGCTAACCTGGGAGGTGGAAATGACGAGCAGTACTTC

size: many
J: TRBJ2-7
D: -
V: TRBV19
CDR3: CASSIGAGRAYEQYF
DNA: TGTGCCAGTAGTATAGGCGCAGGGAGAGCCTACGAGCAGTACTTC

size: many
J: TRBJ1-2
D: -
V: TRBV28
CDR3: CASSLWLVGYTF
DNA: TGTGCCAGCAGTTTATGGCTGGTCGGCTACACCTTC

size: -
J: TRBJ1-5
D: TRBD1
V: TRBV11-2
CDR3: CASSPPGERGPQPQHF
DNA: TGTGCCAGCAGCCCACCGGGGGAGAGGGGGCCACAGCCCCAGCATTTT